What follows describes a single TCR beta chain. The antigen it binds to is not known. Per-nucleotide qualities are absent, and no much larger clonotype sits a single base away. The data derive from a study of Ad26.COV2.S vaccination and SARS-CoV-2 variants (dated by TCRdb to the early 2020s). A note on the overall study: Vaccine-arm donors were drawn from COV1001, a multicentre, randomized, double-blind, placebo-controlled phase I-IIa trial of Ad26.COV2.S in healthy adults. Participants in the trial were split at random into five groups of five each, receiving low-dose or high-dose Ad26.COV2.S once or twice, or else placebo on both occasions. Sequencing of the TCRbeta repertoire served to evaluate the specificity and breadth of SARS-CoV-2-reactive T cell receptors following Ad26.COV2.S vaccination. Blinding of investigators to trial group allocation was maintained during experiments and outcome assessment. The TCR-sequenced set comprised around 30 samples: roughly 19 Ad26.COV2.S vaccine recipients, 5 placebo recipients and 8 SARS-CoV-2 convalescent individuals. Ad26.COV2.S was given intramuscularly at 5x10^10 or 1x10^11 viral particles, as a single shot or as two shots 56 days apart.

From the cysteine up to the phenylalanine, the CDR3 has a length of 15 residues. Only CDR3 DNA remains: 45 bases, in frame from the first base. The germline V gene (reference sequence) provides CDR1 LNHNV and CDR2 YYDKDF. Trimming at the junction amounts to 1 base on V and 0 bases on J, and the germline ends lie 9 bases apart. The immunoSEQ Assay was used to sequence TCRbeta CDR3 regions. After extraction, genomic DNA underwent amplification by bias-controlled multiplex PCR, followed by high-throughput sequencing. The paper's data handling went like this. To quantify the absolute abundance of every unique TCRbeta CDR3 region, sequences were collapsed and filtered. Usable DNA was measured by amplifying reference genes present in all nucleated cells, and TCRbeta template counts were normalized to that usable DNA to estimate T cell fraction. Repertoire TCRs were annotated as SARS-CoV-2-specific when V gene, CDR3 amino acid sequence and J gene were exactly matched to a known reactive TCR set. The reference SARS-CoV-2 TCR set was derived from MIRA and filtered for enrichment in COVID-19-positive ImmuneCODE repertoires, a step that removed public or cross-reactive TCRs. Using the MIRA antigens, annotated TCRs were further analysed by specific ORF or by position within an ORF. Breadth was defined as the number of annotated unique rearrangements divided by the total number of unique productive rearrangements, and depth was defined as the summed frequency of the annotated unique rearrangements. Two-sided Wilcoxon rank-sum tests were used to compare TCR breadth between groups. This immuneACCESS table, as held by TCRdb, lists in-frame sequences with V and J called but not all clones. Of the missing ones, under half trace to an unresolved V gene in checked studies; the others have no known cause. V and J calls and clone size are copied from that table; D and trimming were computed from the DNA. This sample comprises 500,000 or so clones, 89% of them detected only once. Of the sample, about 2.5% is held by the ten largest clones.

This specimen's treatment or condition label, per the study, means: 19 received Ad26.COV2.S at low or high dose, single or two shots; several received placebo; per-sample allocation not given. For vaccine and placebo recipients, the sequenced repertoires came from samples collected on day 63 after the first injection. In Cohort 1b, 25 or so adults aged 18-55 years were enrolled at a single site in Boston, USA, between 29 July and 7 August 2020. As a vaccine, Ad26.COV2.S was a replication-incompetent adenovirus type 26 vector that expressed a prefusion-stabilized SARS-CoV-2 spike protein derived from the original Wuhan strain. Summary of the overall study and its limitations: The authors noted that total T cell responses may have been underestimated by the TCR breadth and depth analyses. Substantial breadth of spike-specific CD8+ and CD4+ T cell responses was reported after vaccination. Comparing responses between vaccine doses or regimens was not something the study was powered to do. Vaccine and placebo recipients had similar non-spike TCR breadth, a finding consistent with the vaccine containing only spike. Higher spike-specific TCR breadth was observed in Ad26.COV2.S recipients than in placebo recipients (P = 0.0014).

The sample consisted of peripheral blood, taken in a trial of Ad26.COV2.S vaccine versus placebo. This chain joins TRBV15 to TRBJ1-1; the D gene lacks a confident call. The source of this sequence is a person aged 18-60 years who received the Ad26.COV2.S COVID-19 vaccine or a placebo. The CDR3 protein is CATSRGVVLNTEAFF. The sequence in DNA is TGTGCCACCAGCAGAGGGGTGGTCCTGAACACTGAAGCTTTCTTT.